What follows describes a single T cell receptor beta chain. The read stops 3 residues short of the end of the CDR3; the missing end is completed from the germline J gene. Clones were read by immunoSEQ multiplex PCR, and TCRdb kept only the in-frame ones, dropping some. Listed are about 48,000 clones; roughly 0.93% falls within the top ten. The data were taken from a study of Tregs in tolerant kidney transplant recipients. CDR1 and CDR2 from the germline V gene are MGHRA and YSYEKL. This CDR3 is built from 17 residues. J gave up 0 bases and V 3 bases, and 8 bases lay outside the gene matches. The receptor was isolated from a human donor who received a combined kidney and bone marrow transplant. This chain links TRBV4-1 with TRBJ2-7, with TRBD2 matching over 10 bases. The material sequenced was CD4+ T cells from blood, taken before the transplant. CDR3 amino acids: CASSHRVAGGRSYEQYF. The sequenced CDR3 bases are TGCGCCAGCAGCCATAGGGTAGCGGGAGGCCGCTCCTACGAG.